Listed below are T cell receptor beta chains from one sample, sequenced in a study of tumor-infiltrating lymphocytes in localized non-small cell lung cancer. The data were produced by immunoSEQ multiplex PCR, yet TCRdb's version contains in-frame clones alone and is incomplete. The sample consists of some 13,000 clones, around two thirds of them appearing once. Sequencing was done on a sample of uninvolved lung tissue not adjacent to the tumor. Every receptor here comes from a human donor with non-small cell lung cancer. Both conserved end residues are part of each CDR3. A D gene is named only where the DNA matches it firmly. Some rows have no size entry. The others give once, few or many, or a class for an expanded clone.

D: TRBD1
J: TRBJ1-4
size: .
V: TRBV6-5
DNA: TGTGCCAGCAGTTACTCATTTACGGGACAGGGGGGGAAACTGTTTTTT
CDR3: CASSYSFTGQGGKLFF

D: .
J: TRBJ1-4
size: .
V: TRBV7-2
DNA: TGTGCCAGCAGCTTAGCAGCAGCTTCTAATGAAAAACTGTTTTTT
CDR3: CASSLAAASNEKLFF

D: .
J: TRBJ2-5
size: once
V: TRBV19
DNA: TGTGCCAGTAACAAGGACGAGGAAGAGACCCAGTACTTC
CDR3: CASNKDEEETQYF

D: .
J: TRBJ1-2
size: .
V: TRBV29-1
DNA: TGCAGCGTTGACAGGGTCGGCTATGGCTACACCTTC
CDR3: CSVDRVGYGYTF

D: .
J: TRBJ1-1
size: .
V: TRBV7-3
DNA: TGTGCCAGCAGCTTATTCCCCGGCAGGGACGGCACTGAAGCTTTCTTT
CDR3: CASSLFPGRDGTEAFF

D: .
J: TRBJ1-1
size: .
V: TRBV19
DNA: TGTGCCAGTAGCCGAAAACACAACACTGAAGCTTTCTTT
CDR3: CASSRKHNTEAFF

D: .
J: TRBJ2-6
size: .
V: TRBV28
DNA: TGTGCCAGCAGCTCGTCGGGAGACGCGACAGGGGCCAACGTCCTGACTTTC
CDR3: CASSSSGDATGANVLTF

D: .
J: TRBJ2-4
size: once
V: TRBV6-5
DNA: TGTGCCAGCAGTTACTCCCCCAGGGCGGACATTCAGTACTTC
CDR3: CASSYSPRADIQYF

D: .
J: TRBJ2-7
size: .
V: TRBV7-8
DNA: TGTGCCAGCAGCTTCCAAGGGGCGGGCTACGAGCAGTACTTC
CDR3: CASSFQGAGYEQYF

D: .
J: TRBJ1-6
size: .
V: TRBV7-6
DNA: TGTGCCAGCAGATCCAATAATGGGGAGAATTCACCCCTCCACTTT
CDR3: CASRSNNGENSPLHF

D: .
J: TRBJ2-7
size: medium-sized
V: TRBV28
DNA: TGTGCCAGCAGTTTGGAGGGCTCCTACGAGCAGTACTTC
CDR3: CASSLEGSYEQYF

D: .
J: TRBJ2-3
size: .
V: TRBV28
DNA: TGTGCCAGCAGTTTGTACCGGGAGAGTAGGCAAGATACGCAGTATTTT
CDR3: CASSLYRESRQDTQYF

D: .
J: TRBJ2-1
size: .
V: TRBV27
DNA: TGTGCCAGCAGCCTAAAGGGCGTACCCACTAGCCGGGTTGAGCAGTTCTTC
CDR3: CASSLKGVPTSRVEQFF

D: .
J: TRBJ2-3
size: .
V: TRBV2
DNA: TGTGCCAGCAGTGATCTCACAGATACGCAGTATTTT
CDR3: CASSDLTDTQYF

D: .
J: TRBJ1-5
size: .
V: TRBV19
DNA: TGTGCCAGTAGTATGGATGTTAATCAGCCCCAGCATTTT
CDR3: CASSMDVNQPQHF

D: .
J: TRBJ2-5
size: .
V: TRBV11-1
DNA: TGTGCCAGCAGCATAGGAGAGACCCAGTACTTC
CDR3: CASSIGETQYF

D: .
J: TRBJ2-5
size: once
V: TRBV6-5
DNA: TGTGCCAGCAGTTACCGACCCAGCAGGGAAGAGACCCAGTACTTC
CDR3: CASSYRPSREETQYF

D: .
J: TRBJ1-1
size: once
V: TRBV19
DNA: TGTGCCAGTAGTATAGTTAGCAGGGGACCAGCTTTCTTT
CDR3: CASSIVSRGPAFF

D: TRBD1
J: TRBJ2-1
size: .
V: TRBV2
DNA: TGTGCCAGCAGTGAATCTGAAATAATACAGGGGATCTACAATGAGCAGTTCTTC
CDR3: CASSESEIIQGIYNEQFF

D: .
J: TRBJ2-2
size: .
V: TRBV4-2
DNA: TGTGCCAGCAGCCCACAGTCAGGCACCGGGGAGCTGTTTTTT
CDR3: CASSPQSGTGELFF

D: TRBD1
J: TRBJ1-1
size: once
V: TRBV28
DNA: TGTGCCAGCAGTTTGGGACAGCACACTGAAGCTTTCTTT
CDR3: CASSLGQHTEAFF

D: .
J: TRBJ1-6
size: .
V: TRBV28
DNA: TGTGCCAGCAGCTGGGGTCTACAGGGTAGTGGTTCACCCCTCCACTTT
CDR3: CASSWGLQGSGSPLHF

D: TRBD2
J: TRBJ2-1
size: few
V: TRBV30
DNA: TGTGCCTGGAGGAGGTCGTGGCGGGAGTACAATGAGCAGTTCTTC
CDR3: CAWRRSWREYNEQFF

D: TRBD1
J: TRBJ2-4
size: .
V: TRBV28
DNA: TGTGCCAGCTGGGGGACAGGAGTAAACATTCAGTACTTC
CDR3: CASWGTGVNIQYF

D: TRBD1
J: TRBJ1-2
size: medium-sized
V: TRBV6-1
DNA: TGTGCCAGCAGAAAACAGGGGTCGAATGGCTACACCTTC
CDR3: CASRKQGSNGYTF

D: .
J: TRBJ2-1
size: .
V: TRBV6-5
DNA: TGTGCCAGCAGTCTGGGACTCCTGAATGAGCAGTTCTTC
CDR3: CASSLGLLNEQFF

D: .
J: TRBJ2-7
size: .
V: TRBV6-5
DNA: TGTGCCAGCAGTTACTCGGCCAGGGTGGGCGAGCAGTACTTC
CDR3: CASSYSARVGEQYF

D: TRBD1
J: TRBJ1-2
size: .
V: TRBV27
DNA: TGTGCCAGCCGGAGGACAGGGGATCGGAGAGAAAGTGGCTACACCTTC
CDR3: CASRRTGDRRESGYTF

D: TRBD2
J: TRBJ2-1
size: .
V: TRBV11-3
DNA: TGTGCCAGCAGCTCAGCCGGGACTAGCGGGACCAATGAGCAGTTCTTC
CDR3: CASSSAGTSGTNEQFF

D: TRBD1
J: TRBJ1-1
size: .
V: TRBV5-4
DNA: TGTGCCAGCAGCCCAATAGGGACAGGGATCACTGAAGCTTTCTTT
CDR3: CASSPIGTGITEAFF

D: TRBD2
J: TRBJ2-3
size: .
V: TRBV9
DNA: TGTGCCAGCAGCGAGCGGGGGGTGGCGGATACGCAGTATTTT
CDR3: CASSERGVADTQYF

D: TRBD2
J: TRBJ2-5
size: .
V: TRBV5-4
DNA: TGTGCCAGCAGCTTCCCACTAGCGGGAGTTAGAGAGACCCAGTACTTC
CDR3: CASSFPLAGVRETQYF

D: .
J: TRBJ1-2
size: .
V: TRBV29-1
DNA: TGCAGCGCAGAGGGTAGGCCGGGGGGCTACACCTTC
CDR3: CSAEGRPGGYTF

D: TRBD1
J: TRBJ1-2
size: .
V: TRBV6-5
DNA: TGTGCCAGCAGTCACGGACAGGGGGGGTACTATGGCTACACCTTC
CDR3: CASSHGQGGYYGYTF